Listed here is a single TCR beta chain. The sample comes from a study of PD-L1 blockade in urothelial cancer. Background on the study: Each blood sample yielded a median of around 130,000 T cells.

In each PCR, synthetic TCR analog templates were spiked in. Assay used: immunoSEQ multiplex PCR; TCRdb lists only in-frame clones, some missing. The profile shows tens of thousands of clones, roughly 82% of them singletons. CDR1 MNHEY and CDR2 SMNVEV come from the germline V gene (reference sequence). The V gene end was trimmed by 8 bases and the J gene end by 2 bases; junction bases not matched to a gene: 10. CDR3 length equals 15 residues. Specified time point: pretreatment peripheral blood. This specimen consisted of PBMCs, obtained around atezolizumab (anti-PD-L1) treatment. This chain links TRBV27 with TRBJ2-7; 9 nucleotides agree with TRBD1. The sequence came from a man aged 60 to 69 with urothelial cancer. CDR3 sequence: CASSPWGQGPYEQYF. The CDR3 DNA follows: TGTGCCAGCTCCCCCTGGGGACAGGGACCCTACGAGCAGTACTTC.